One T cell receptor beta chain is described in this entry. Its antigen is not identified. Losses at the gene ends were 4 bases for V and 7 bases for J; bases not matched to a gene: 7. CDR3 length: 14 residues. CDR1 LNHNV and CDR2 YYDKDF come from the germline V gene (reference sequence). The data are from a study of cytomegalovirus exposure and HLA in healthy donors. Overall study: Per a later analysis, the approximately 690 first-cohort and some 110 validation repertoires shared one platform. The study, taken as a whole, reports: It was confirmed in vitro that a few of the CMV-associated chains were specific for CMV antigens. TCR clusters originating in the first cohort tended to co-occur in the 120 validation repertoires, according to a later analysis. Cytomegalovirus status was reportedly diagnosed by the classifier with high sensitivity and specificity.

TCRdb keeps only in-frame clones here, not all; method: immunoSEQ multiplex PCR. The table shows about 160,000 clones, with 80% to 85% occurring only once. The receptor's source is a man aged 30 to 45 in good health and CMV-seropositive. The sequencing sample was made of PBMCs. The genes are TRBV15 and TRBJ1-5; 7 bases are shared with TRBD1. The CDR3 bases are TGTGCCACCAGCACACAGGGGAGCGAGCAGCCCCAGCATTTT. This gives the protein CATSTQGSEQPQHF.